One T cell receptor (beta chain) is described in this entry. Its target is not known. Use of 60 Vbeta and 13 Jbeta primers characterized the PCR. The repertoire was sequenced with immunoSEQ multiplex PCR; TCRdb's copy has only in-frame clones and lacks some. The data show around 160,000 clones, roughly 77% seen once. The sample is drawn from a study of cytomegalovirus exposure and HLA in healthy donors. Study observations and caveats: The number of N-insertions in an Asian-associated ancestry cluster was reportedly below the 666-donor mean in a later analysis.

From germline, CDR1 is MNHNS and CDR2 SASEGT. There are 18 residues in the CDR3. The J segment lost 1 base and the V segment lost 4 bases, leaving 5 bases of the junction unmatched. This sequence originates from a woman aged 40 to 50 in good health and CMV-seropositive. The chain combines TRBV6-1 with TRBJ2-4; 15 positions match TRBD2. The specimen sequenced was PBMCs. The CDR3 DNA sequence: TGTGCCAGCAGTGGGACTAGCGGGGGGGCCGGGGCCAAAAACATTCAGTACTTC. It specifies CASSGTSGGAGAKNIQYF.